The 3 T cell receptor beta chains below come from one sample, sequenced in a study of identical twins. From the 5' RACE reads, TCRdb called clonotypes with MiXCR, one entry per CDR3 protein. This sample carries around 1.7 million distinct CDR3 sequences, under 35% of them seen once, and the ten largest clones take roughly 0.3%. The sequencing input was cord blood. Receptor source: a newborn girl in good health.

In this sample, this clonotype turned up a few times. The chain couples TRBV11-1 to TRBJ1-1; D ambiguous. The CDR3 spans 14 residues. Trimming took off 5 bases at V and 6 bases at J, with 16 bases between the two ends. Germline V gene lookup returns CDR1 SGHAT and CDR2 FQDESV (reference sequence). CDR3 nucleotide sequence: TGTGCCAGCAGCACTACCTTGGACGCCCCTGAAGCTTTCTTT. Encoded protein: CASSTTLDAPEAFF.

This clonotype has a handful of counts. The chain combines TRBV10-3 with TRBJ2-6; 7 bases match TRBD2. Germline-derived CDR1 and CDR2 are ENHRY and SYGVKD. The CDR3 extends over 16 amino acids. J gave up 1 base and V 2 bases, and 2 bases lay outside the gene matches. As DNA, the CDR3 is TGTGCCATCAGTGAGACGCGGGGGTCTGGGGCCAACGTCCTGACTTTC. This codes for CAISETRGSGANVLTF.

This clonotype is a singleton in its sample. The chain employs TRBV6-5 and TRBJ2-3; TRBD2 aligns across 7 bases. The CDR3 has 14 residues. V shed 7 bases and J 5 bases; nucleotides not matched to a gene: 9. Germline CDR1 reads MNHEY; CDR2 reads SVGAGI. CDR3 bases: TGTGCCAGCAACCGCCAGCCGGGAGGAGATACGCAGTATTTT. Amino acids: CASNRQPGGDTQYF.